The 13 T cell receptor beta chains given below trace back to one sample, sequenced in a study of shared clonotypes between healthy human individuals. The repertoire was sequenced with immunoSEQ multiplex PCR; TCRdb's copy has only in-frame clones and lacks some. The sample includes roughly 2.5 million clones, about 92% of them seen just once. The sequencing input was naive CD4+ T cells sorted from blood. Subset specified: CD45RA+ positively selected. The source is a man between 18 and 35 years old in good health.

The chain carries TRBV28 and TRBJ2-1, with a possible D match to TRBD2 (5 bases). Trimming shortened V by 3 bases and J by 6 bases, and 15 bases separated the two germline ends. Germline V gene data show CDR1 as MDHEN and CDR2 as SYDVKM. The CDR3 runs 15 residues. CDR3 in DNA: TGTGCCAGCAGTTTCCTAGCCCCCCAGGTCAATGAGCAGTTCTTC. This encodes CASSFLAPQVNEQFF.

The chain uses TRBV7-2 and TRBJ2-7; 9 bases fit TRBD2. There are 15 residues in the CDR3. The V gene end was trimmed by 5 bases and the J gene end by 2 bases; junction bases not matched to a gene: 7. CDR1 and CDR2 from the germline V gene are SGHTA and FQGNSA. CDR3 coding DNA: TGTGCCAGCAGCCTGCTTAGCGGGAGACCCTACGAGCAGTACTTC. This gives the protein CASSLLSGRPYEQYF. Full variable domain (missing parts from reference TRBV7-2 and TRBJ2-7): GAGVSQSPSNKVTEKGKDVELRCDPISGHTALYWYRQSLGQGLEFLIYFQGNSAPDKSGLPSDRFSAERTGGSVSTLTIQRTQQEDSAVYLCASSLLSGRPYEQYFGPGTRLTVT.

For the CDR3, the DNA is TGTGCCAGCAGCTTAGCGTTTAGGACTAGGGGAGGGGATGAGCAGTTCTTC. This translates into CASSLAFRTRGGDEQFF. V is TRBV7-6 and J is TRBJ2-1, with 7 bases matching TRBD2. The CDR3 runs 17 residues. The junction had 13 bases not matched to a gene; V was cut back by 0 bases and J by 8 bases. Germline CDR1 SGHVS, CDR2 FNYEAQ.

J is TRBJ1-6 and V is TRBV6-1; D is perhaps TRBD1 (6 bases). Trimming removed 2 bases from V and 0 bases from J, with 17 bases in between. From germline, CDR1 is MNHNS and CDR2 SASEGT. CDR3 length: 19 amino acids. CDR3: CASSEFGTGRSSYNSPLHF. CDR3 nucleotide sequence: TGTGCCAGCAGTGAATTCGGTACAGGGAGAAGCTCCTATAATTCACCCCTCCACTTT.

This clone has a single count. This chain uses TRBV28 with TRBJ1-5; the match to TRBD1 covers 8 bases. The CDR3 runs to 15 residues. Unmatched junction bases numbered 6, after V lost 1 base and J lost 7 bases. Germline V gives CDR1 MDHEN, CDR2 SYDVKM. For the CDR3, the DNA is TGTGCCAGCAGTTTATCGGACAGGGTGGAGCAGCCCCAGCATTTT. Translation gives CASSLSDRVEQPQHF.

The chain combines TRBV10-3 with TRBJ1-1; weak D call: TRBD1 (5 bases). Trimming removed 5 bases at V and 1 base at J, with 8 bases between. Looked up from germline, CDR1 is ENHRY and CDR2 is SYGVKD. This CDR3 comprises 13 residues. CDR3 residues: CAISLTENTEAFF. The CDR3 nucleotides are TGTGCCATCAGTTTGACAGAGAACACTGAAGCTTTCTTT.

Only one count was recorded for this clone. The CDR3 protein is CASSPTTSSSYEQYF. The CDR3 coding sequence is TGTGCCAGCAGCCCCACCACCTCGAGCTCCTACGAGCAGTACTTC. This sequence joins TRBV7-3 and TRBJ2-7, with no clear D. Trimming took off 5 bases at V and 0 bases at J, with 14 bases between the two ends. Germline V gene data show CDR1 as SGHTA and CDR2 as FQGTGA. The CDR3 runs to 15 residues.

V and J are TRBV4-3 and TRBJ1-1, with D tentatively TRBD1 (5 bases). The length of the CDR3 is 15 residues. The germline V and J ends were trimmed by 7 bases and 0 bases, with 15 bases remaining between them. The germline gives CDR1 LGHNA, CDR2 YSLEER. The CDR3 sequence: CASTQAEGMNTEAFF. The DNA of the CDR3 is TGCGCCAGCACTCAAGCGGAGGGGATGAACACTGAAGCTTTCTTT.

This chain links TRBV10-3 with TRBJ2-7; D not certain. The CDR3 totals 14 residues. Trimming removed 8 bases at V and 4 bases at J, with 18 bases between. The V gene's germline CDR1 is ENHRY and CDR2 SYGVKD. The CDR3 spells CAIASGVSAYEQYF. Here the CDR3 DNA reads TGTGCCATCGCCAGTGGGGTTTCCGCTTACGAGCAGTACTTC.

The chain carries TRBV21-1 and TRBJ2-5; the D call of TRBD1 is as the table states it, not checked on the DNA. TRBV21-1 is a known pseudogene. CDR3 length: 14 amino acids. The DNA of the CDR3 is TGTGCCAGCAGCAATCACGACAGGGAAGAGACCCAGTACTTC. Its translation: CASSNHDREETQYF.

In nucleotides, the CDR3 is TGTGCCAGCAGTTCGACCGGGACAGGGAAGTGGACCTATGGCTACACCTTC. Protein sequence: CASSSTGTGKWTYGYTF. The chain uses TRBV28 and TRBJ1-2; the match to TRBD1 covers 9 bases. This CDR3 contains 17 residues. Germline V lookup: CDR1 MDHEN, CDR2 SYDVKM. V lost 4 bases, J lost 4 bases, and 13 bases stayed unmatched.

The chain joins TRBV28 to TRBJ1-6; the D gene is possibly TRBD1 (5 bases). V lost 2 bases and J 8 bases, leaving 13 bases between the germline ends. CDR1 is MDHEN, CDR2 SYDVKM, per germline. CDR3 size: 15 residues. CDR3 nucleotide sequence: TGTGCCAGCAGTTTAAACCCAGGGTCAGATTCACCCCTCCACTTT. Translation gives CASSLNPGSDSPLHF.

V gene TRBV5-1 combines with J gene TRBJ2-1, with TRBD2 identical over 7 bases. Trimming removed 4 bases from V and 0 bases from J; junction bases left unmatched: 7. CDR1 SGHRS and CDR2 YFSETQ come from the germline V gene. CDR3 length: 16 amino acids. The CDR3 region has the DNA TGCGCCAGCAGCCGCGGGAGCCGAAACTCCTACAATGAGCAGTTCTTC. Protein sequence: CASSRGSRNSYNEQFF.